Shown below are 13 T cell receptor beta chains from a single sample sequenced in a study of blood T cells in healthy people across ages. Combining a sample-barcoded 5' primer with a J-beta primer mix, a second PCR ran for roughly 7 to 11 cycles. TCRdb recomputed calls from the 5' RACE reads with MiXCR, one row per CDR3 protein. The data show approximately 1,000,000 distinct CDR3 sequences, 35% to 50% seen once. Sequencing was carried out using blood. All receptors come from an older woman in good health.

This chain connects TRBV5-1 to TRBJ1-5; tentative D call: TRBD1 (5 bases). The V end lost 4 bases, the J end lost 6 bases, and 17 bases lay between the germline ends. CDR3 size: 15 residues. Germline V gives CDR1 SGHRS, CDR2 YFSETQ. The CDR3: CASSQSPWTTQPQHF. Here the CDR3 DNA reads TGCGCCAGCAGCCAAAGCCCTTGGACAACTCAGCCCCAGCATTTT.

Written as DNA, the CDR3 is TGTGCCAGCTCACCACCGATAGGGAATTATCCCACTGGGGAGCAGTACTTC. Protein product: CASSPPIGNYPTGEQYF. V gene TRBV18 combines with J gene TRBJ2-7, with D unclear. V lost 0 bases and J lost 7, with 22 bases in between. Germline CDR1 and CDR2: KGHSH and LQKENI. The CDR3 has 17 residues.

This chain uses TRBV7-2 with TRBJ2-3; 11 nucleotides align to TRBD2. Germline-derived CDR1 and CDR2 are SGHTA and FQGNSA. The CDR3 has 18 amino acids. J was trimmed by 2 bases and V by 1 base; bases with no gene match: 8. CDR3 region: CASSLGRLAGLTTDTQYF. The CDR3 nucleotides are TGTGCCAGCAGCTTAGGCCGACTAGCGGGACTTACCACAGATACGCAGTATTTT.

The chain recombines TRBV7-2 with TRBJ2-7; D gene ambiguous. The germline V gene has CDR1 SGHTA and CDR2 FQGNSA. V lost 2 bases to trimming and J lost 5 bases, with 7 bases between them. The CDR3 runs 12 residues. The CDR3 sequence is CASSLFRDEQYF. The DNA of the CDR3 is TGTGCCAGCAGCTTATTTAGGGACGAGCAGTACTTC.

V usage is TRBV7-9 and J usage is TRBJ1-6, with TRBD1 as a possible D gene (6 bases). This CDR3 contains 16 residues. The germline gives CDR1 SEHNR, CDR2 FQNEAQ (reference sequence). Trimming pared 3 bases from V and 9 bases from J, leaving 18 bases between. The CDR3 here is CASSFGGESPFSPLHF. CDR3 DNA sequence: TGTGCCAGCAGCTTCGGGGGCGAAAGTCCTTTTTCACCCCTCCACTTT. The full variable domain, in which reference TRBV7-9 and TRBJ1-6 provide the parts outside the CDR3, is DTGVSQNPRHKITKRGQNVTFRCDPISEHNRLYWYRQTLGQGPEFLTYFQNEAQLEKSRLLSDRFSAERPKGSFSTLEIQRTEQGDSAMYLCASSFGGESPFSPLHFGNGTRLTVT.

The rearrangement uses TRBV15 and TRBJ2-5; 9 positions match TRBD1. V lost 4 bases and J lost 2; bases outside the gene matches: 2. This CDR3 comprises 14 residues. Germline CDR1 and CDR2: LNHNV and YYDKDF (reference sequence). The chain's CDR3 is CATSNGQGQETQYF. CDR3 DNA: TGTGCCACCAGCAATGGACAGGGGCAAGAGACCCAGTACTTC.

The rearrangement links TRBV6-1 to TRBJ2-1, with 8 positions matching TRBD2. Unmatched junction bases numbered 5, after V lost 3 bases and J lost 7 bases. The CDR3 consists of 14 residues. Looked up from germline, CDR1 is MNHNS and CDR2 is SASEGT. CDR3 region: CASSDAGGPNEQFF. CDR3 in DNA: TGTGCCAGCAGTGACGCGGGAGGCCCGAATGAGCAGTTCTTC.

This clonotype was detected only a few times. Here the CDR3 reads CASSPGISFETQYF. In DNA, the CDR3 is TGCGCCAGCAGCCCCGGGATTTCCTTTGAGACCCAGTACTTC. The rearrangement links TRBV5-1 to TRBJ2-7, with D possibly being TRBD2 (5 bases). The DNA end lines up better with TRBJ2-5; the J call may be wrong. Germline values: CDR1 SGHRS, CDR2 YFSETQ. CDR3 length: 14 residues.

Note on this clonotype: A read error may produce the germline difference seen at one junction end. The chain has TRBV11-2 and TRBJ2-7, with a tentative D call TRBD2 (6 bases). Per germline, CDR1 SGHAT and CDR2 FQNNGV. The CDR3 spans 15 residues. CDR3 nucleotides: TGTGCCAGCAGCTTAGTGACGGGAGTCTCCCACGAGCAGTACTTC. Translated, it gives CASSLVTGVSHEQYF. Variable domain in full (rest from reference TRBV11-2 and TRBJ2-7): EAGVAQSPRYKIIEKRQSVAFWCNPISGHATLYWYQQILGQGPKLLIQFQNNGVVDDSQLPKDRFSAERLKGVDSTLKIQPAKLEDSAVYLCASSLVTGVSHEQYFGPGTRLTVT.

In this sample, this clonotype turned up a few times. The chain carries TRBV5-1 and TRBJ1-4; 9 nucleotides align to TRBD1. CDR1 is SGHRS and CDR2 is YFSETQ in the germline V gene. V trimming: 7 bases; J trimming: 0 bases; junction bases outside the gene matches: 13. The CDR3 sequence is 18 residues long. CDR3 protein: CASRPSQGASPTNEKLFF. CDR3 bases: TGCGCCAGCCGCCCCTCACAGGGGGCGTCCCCAACTAATGAAAAACTGTTTTTT. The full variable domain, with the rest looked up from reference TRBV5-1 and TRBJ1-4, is KAGVTQTPRYLIKTRGQQVTLSCSPISGHRSVSWYQQTPGQGLQFLFEYFSETQRNKGNFPGRFSGRQFSNSRSEMNVSTLELGDSALYLCASRPSQGASPTNEKLFFGSGTQLSVL.

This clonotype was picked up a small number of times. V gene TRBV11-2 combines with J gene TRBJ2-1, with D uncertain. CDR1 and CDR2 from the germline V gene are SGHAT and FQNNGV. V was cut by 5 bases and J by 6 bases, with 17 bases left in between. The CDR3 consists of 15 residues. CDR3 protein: CASSPSLQPSNEQFF. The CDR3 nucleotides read TGTGCCAGCAGCCCGAGCCTCCAGCCGTCCAATGAGCAGTTCTTC. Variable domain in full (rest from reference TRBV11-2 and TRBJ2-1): EAGVAQSPRYKIIEKRQSVAFWCNPISGHATLYWYQQILGQGPKLLIQFQNNGVVDDSQLPKDRFSAERLKGVDSTLKIQPAKLEDSAVYLCASSPSLQPSNEQFFGPGTRLTVL.

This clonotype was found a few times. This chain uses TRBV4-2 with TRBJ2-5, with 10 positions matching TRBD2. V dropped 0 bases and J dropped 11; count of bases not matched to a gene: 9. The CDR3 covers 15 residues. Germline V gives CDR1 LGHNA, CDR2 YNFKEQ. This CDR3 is CASSQDTSGAPVQYF. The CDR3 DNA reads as TGTGCCAGCAGCCAAGATACTAGCGGGGCCCCGGTGCAGTACTTC.

The CDR3 nucleotides read TGTGCCAGCAGTTTACCCCCTAGCGAAGTGCGGCAGTACTTC. Its protein product is CASSLPPSEVRQYF. The rearrangement uses TRBV12-3 or TRBV12-4 and TRBJ2-5; weak D call: TRBD2 (6 bases). The CDR3 runs 14 residues. V was cut by 2 bases and J by 11 bases, with 18 bases left in between.